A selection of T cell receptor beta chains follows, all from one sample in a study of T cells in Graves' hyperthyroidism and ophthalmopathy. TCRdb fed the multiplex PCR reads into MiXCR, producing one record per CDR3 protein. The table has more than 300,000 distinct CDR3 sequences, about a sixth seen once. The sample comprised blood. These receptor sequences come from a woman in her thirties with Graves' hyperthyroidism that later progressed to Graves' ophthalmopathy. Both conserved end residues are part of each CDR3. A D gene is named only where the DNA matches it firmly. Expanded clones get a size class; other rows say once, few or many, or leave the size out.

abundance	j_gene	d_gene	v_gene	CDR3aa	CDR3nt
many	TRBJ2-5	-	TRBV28	CASSSRLFGETQYF	TGTGCCAGCAGTTCGAGACTCTTCGGAGAGACCCAGTACTTC
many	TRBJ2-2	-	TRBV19	CASKDSPTTGELFF	TGTGCCAGTAAGGACAGCCCAACCACCGGGGAGCTGTTTTTT
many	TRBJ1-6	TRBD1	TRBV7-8	CASSAGTGSSYNSPLHF	TGTGCCAGCAGCGCAGGGACAGGAAGCTCCTATAATTCACCCCTCCACTTT
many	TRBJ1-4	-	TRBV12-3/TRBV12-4	CASSSTGNEKLFF	TGTGCCAGCAGTTCGACGGGTAATGAAAAACTGTTTTTT
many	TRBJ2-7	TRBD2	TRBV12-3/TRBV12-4	CASSPGTSGAAYEQYF	TGTGCCAGCAGCCCTGGGACTAGCGGGGCAGCCTACGAGCAGTACTTC
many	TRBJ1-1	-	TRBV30	CAWSAGFGTEAFF	TGTGCCTGGAGCGCAGGGTTCGGGACTGAAGCTTTCTTT
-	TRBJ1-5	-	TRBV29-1	CSVQIHSNQPQHF	TGCAGCGTACAGATACATAGCAATCAGCCCCAGCATTTT
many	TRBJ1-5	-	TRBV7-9	CASSYGLGSNQPQHF	TGTGCCAGCAGCTACGGTCTGGGGAGCAATCAGCCCCAGCATTTT
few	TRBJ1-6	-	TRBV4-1	CASSQEPSAGPLHF	TGCGCCAGCAGCCAAGAGCCCTCCGCAGGACCCCTCCACTTT
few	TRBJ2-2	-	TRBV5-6	CASSLAELNTGELFF	TGTGCCAGCAGCTTGGCTGAACTCAACACCGGGGAGCTGTTTTTT
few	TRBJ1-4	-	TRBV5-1	CASGKTAVNEKLFF	TGCGCCAGCGGTAAGACAGCAGTTAATGAAAAACTGTTTTTT
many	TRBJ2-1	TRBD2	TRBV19	CASSIASGRSSYNEQFF	TGTGCCAGTAGTATAGCTAGCGGGCGGAGCTCCTACAATGAGCAGTTCTTC
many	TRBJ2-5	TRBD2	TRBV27	CASSSGLAGSETQYF	TGTGCCAGCAGTTCGGGACTAGCGGGATCAGAGACCCAGTACTTC
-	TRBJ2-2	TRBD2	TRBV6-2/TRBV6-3	CASSYRAGANTGELFF	TGTGCCAGCAGTTACCGAGCGGGGGCGAACACCGGGGAGCTGTTTTTT
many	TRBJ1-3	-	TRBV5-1	CASSYSPGRDSGNTIYF	TGCGCCAGCAGCTATTCTCCGGGACGGGACTCTGGAAACACCATATATTTT
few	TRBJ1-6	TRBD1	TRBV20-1	CSARPGQGSIRHSPLHF	TGCAGTGCTAGGCCGGGACAGGGGAGCATTAGGCATTCACCCCTCCACTTT
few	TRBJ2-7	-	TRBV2	CASRYRMSSYEQYF	TGTGCCAGCAGGTACAGAATGAGCTCCTACGAGCAGTACTTC
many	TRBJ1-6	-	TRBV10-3	CAISESGGLYNSPLHF	TGTGCCATCAGTGAGTCGGGGGGGCTCTATAATTCACCCCTCCACTTT
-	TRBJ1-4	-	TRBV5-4	CASSSQPATNEKLFF	TGTGCCAGCAGCTCTCAACCTGCAACTAATGAAAAACTGTTTTTT
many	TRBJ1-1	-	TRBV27	CASSPMGVGTEAFF	TGTGCCAGCAGCCCCATGGGGGTAGGCACTGAAGCTTTCTTT
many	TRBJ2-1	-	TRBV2	CASSEAAGGHEQFF	TGTGCCAGCAGTGAAGCAGCGGGTGGACATGAGCAGTTCTTC
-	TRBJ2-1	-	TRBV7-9	CASGYNEQFF	TGTGCCAGTGGGTACAATGAGCAGTTCTTC
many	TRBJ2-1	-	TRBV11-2	CASSLIFEQFF	TGTGCCAGCAGCTTAATCTTTGAGCAGTTCTTC
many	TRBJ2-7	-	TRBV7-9	CASSLALRGEQYF	TGTGCCAGCAGCTTAGCGTTACGGGGCGAGCAGTACTTC
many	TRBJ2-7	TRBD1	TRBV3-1	CASSPRDSLNEQYF	TGTGCCAGCAGCCCCCGGGACAGTCTTAACGAGCAGTACTTC
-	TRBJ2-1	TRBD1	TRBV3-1	CASSQKGWHRGDNEQFF	TGTGCCAGCAGCCAGAAAGGGTGGCACAGGGGGGACAATGAGCAGTTCTTC
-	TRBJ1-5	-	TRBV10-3	CAISQAPTASNQPQHF	TGTGCCATCAGTCAAGCTCCGACGGCGAGCAATCAGCCCCAGCATTTT
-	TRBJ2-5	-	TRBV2	CASSGRVSETQYF	TGTGCCAGCAGTGGGAGGGTGTCGGAGACCCAGTACTTC
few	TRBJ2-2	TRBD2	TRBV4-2	CASSPWTSGANTGELFF	TGTGCCAGCAGCCCTTGGACTAGCGGCGCGAACACCGGGGAGCTGTTTTTT
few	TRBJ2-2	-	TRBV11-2	CASSLTPGTGELFF	TGTGCCAGCAGCTTAACACCAGGGACCGGGGAGCTGTTTTTT
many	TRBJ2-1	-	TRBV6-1	CASSAAGRGNEQFF	TGTGCCAGCAGTGCGGCGGGACGGGGCAATGAGCAGTTCTTC
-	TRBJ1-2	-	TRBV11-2	CASSLRGHLLYGYTF	TGTGCCAGCAGCTTACGGGGACACCTCCTCTATGGCTACACCTTC